This T cell receptor beta chain was retrieved from a study of cytomegalovirus exposure and HLA in healthy donors. Primers for the PCR totalled 60 Vbeta and 13 Jbeta. In the original analysis: Roughly 73 million unique TCR beta chains, about 11 million of them shared, were counted by a later analysis. Assay used: immunoSEQ multiplex PCR; TCRdb lists only in-frame clones, some missing. Clone size and V and J calls were adopted from that table, with D and trimming inferred from the DNA. Of some 150,000 clones in the sample, about 10% are singletons; the top ten hold 1.8%. This clone was detected only a few times. Its antigen is not identified. Per germline, CDR1 LNHDA and CDR2 SQIVND (reference sequence). J lost 3 bases, V lost 7 bases, and 3 bases had no gene match. The CDR3 spans 13 residues. Overall study findings and caveats: Follow-up analysis later connected one missense variant in DCLRE1C with trimming of TCR beta V- and J-genes. Earlier analysis yielded a pattern in which most TCR beta V segments were productive about 90% or about 30% of the time. In a later analysis, TCR association rates varied by HLA locus: DRB1 most, HLA-C fewest.

The sample was PBMCs. This sequence joins TRBV19 and TRBJ1-5, with 7 bases aligning to TRBD1. This sequence was found in a man in his forties or fifties in good health and CMV-seronegative. The CDR3: CASKDRDNQPQHF. The CDR3 coding sequence is TGTGCCAGTAAAGACAGGGACAATCAGCCCCAGCATTTT.